This paragraph reports one T cell receptor beta chain. Original processing methods: Researchers report that nucleated cell counts were estimated from reference gene primer amplification. The table came from immunoSEQ multiplex PCR; TCRdb's copy has only in-frame clones and leaves some out. V and J calls and clone size are those listed in that table; D and trimming were worked out from the DNA. The sample carries about 370,000 clones, approximately 89% recorded once. V shed 2 bases and J 7 bases; nucleotides not matched to a gene: 4. The CDR3 covers 13 residues. Germline lookup yields CDR1 GTSNPN and CDR2 SVGIG (reference sequence). These data belong to a study of blood T cell repertoires in COVID-19. Overall study: PBMCs, B-cell-depleted T cells, or T cells were the source of the cDNA or gDNA that made up the material.

The genes are TRBV30 and TRBJ1-5; 8 bases are shared with TRBD1. The sample comprised peripheral blood. The TCR comes from a woman aged 25 to 39 with COVID-19, enrolled during active disease. The CDR3 sequence: CAWSTGTGQPQHF. DNA of the CDR3: TGTGCCTGGAGTACAGGGACAGGACAGCCCCAGCATTTT.